This T cell receptor (beta chain) was sequenced during a study of blood T cell repertoires in COVID-19. Looking at the study overall: Samples of COVID-19 (acute and convalescent) were obtained from the United States, Italy and Spain.

Only in-frame clones appear in the TCRdb table, and some are missing; sequencing was by immunoSEQ multiplex PCR. Of just over 95,000 clones listed, 87% are singletons. CDR1 and CDR2 from the germline V gene are GTSNPN and SVGIG (reference sequence). V was trimmed by 0 bases and J by 3 bases, leaving 12 bases between them. This CDR3 is built from 15 residues. What was sequenced was peripheral blood. The chain recombines TRBV30 with TRBJ1-5, with unresolved D. This TCR came from a human donor in a cohort sampled during active COVID-19. CDR3 nucleotide sequence: TGTGCCTGGAGTGTAAATTCGGGGTTCAATCAGCCCCAGCATTTT. Its translation: CAWSVNSGFNQPQHF.